Below, 21 T cell receptor beta chains from the same sample are listed, as sequenced in a study of blood T cell repertoires in COVID-19. TCRdb's copy holds only in-frame clones and misses some; the assay was immunoSEQ multiplex PCR. This table holds some 240,000 clones, 65% to 90% found once. Source material: peripheral blood. The receptors were gathered from a woman in her thirties or forties who had recovered from COVID-19.

The V and J genes are TRBV6-5 and TRBJ2-7; 7 bases fit TRBD1. V lost 4 bases and J lost 4; bases outside the gene matches: 1. The germline CDR1 and CDR2 sequences are MNHEY and SVGAGI. The CDR3 is 12 residues long. The CDR3 protein is CASSLTGYEQYF. CDR3 DNA: TGTGCCAGCAGTTTGACAGGGTACGAGCAGTACTTC.

This sequence joins TRBV15 and TRBJ2-5, with D perhaps matching TRBD2 (5 bases). V was pared by 0 bases and J by 4 bases, with 21 bases between. CDR1 is LNHNV and CDR2 is YYDKDF in the germline V gene (reference sequence). This CDR3 comprises 18 residues. The CDR3 DNA sequence: TGTGCCACCAGCAGAGATGGCTCCCGGAGGCCGGTGGGAGAGACCCAGTACTTC. This codes for CATSRDGSRRPVGETQYF.

V usage is TRBV9 and J usage is TRBJ2-2; D possibly corresponds to TRBD1 (8 bases). The V end was cut by 3 bases, the J end by 6 bases, with 12 bases between. Per the germline V gene, CDR1 is SGDLS and CDR2 is YYNGEE. The CDR3 length is 14 residues. DNA of the CDR3: TGTGCCAGCAGCGGACAGGGGAGGGCCGGGGAGCTGTTTTTT. Protein: CASSGQGRAGELFF.

J is TRBJ2-3 and V is TRBV4-3; tentatively, D is TRBD1 (5 bases). This CDR3 has 15 amino acids. V was pared by 1 base and J by 2 bases, with 10 bases between. Per germline, CDR1 LGHNA and CDR2 YSLEER. CDR3 loop: CASSQAGSLTDTQYF. The CDR3 DNA follows: TGCGCCAGCAGCCAAGCAGGGTCGCTCACAGATACGCAGTATTTT.

The chain joins TRBV30 to TRBJ2-2; D is ambiguous. Germline CDR1 GTSNPN, CDR2 SVGIG (reference sequence). The CDR3 sequence is 13 residues long. V was trimmed by 0 bases and J by 4 bases, leaving 6 bases between them. For the CDR3, the DNA is TGTGCCTGGAGTGTACAGACCACCGGGGAGCTGTTTTTT. Protein: CAWSVQTTGELFF.

The chain couples TRBV4-1 to TRBJ2-2; 7 bases match TRBD2. From germline, CDR1 is MGHRA and CDR2 YSYEKL. V shed 0 bases, J shed 6 bases, and the junction held 7 bases outside the gene matches. The CDR3 runs 16 residues. DNA for the CDR3: TGCGCCAGCAGCCAAGATCGGACTAGTTGGCCCGGGGAGCTGTTTTTT. Protein: CASSQDRTSWPGELFF.

CDR3 DNA sequence: TGTGCCAGCAGTGATGCCCAAAACACCTACAATGAGCAGTTCTTC. Amino acid sequence: CASSDAQNTYNEQFF. The J gene is TRBJ2-1, the V gene TRBV25-1; D is uncertain. The CDR3 extends over 15 amino acids. The V gene lost 3 bases and the J gene lost 2 bases, with 11 bases spanning the gap. Germline loops: CDR1 MGHDK, CDR2 SYGVNS. The full variable domain, its missing parts supplied by reference TRBV25-1 and TRBJ2-1, is EADIYQTPRYLVIGTGKKITLECSQTMGHDKMYWYQQDPGMELHLIHYSYGVNSTEKGDLSSESTVSRIRTEHFPLTLESARPSHTSQYLCASSDAQNTYNEQFFGPGTRLTVL.

The chain joins TRBV6-6 to TRBJ1-2, with a weak D call TRBD1 (5 bases). The V gene's germline CDR1 is MNHNY and CDR2 SVGAGI (reference sequence). The CDR3 runs 14 residues. V shed 5 bases and J shed 3 bases, with 13 bases lying between them. This chain's CDR3 is CASSPGTLYYGYTF. In DNA, the CDR3 is TGTGCCAGCAGTCCCGGGACTTTGTACTATGGCTACACCTTC.

The chain recombines TRBV6-1 with TRBJ1-2; D may be TRBD1 (6 bases). V lost 6 bases, J lost 7 bases, and 12 bases lay in between. Per germline, CDR1 MNHNS and CDR2 SASEGT. The CDR3 contains 12 residues. This CDR3 is CASRAGAPGYTF. As DNA, the CDR3 is TGTGCCAGCAGGGCGGGGGCGCCTGGCTACACCTTC.

The chain combines TRBV7-8 with TRBJ1-6, with D perhaps matching TRBD1 (5 bases). The germline V and J ends were trimmed by 3 bases and 5 bases, with 11 bases remaining between them. This CDR3 has 15 residues. Germline lookup yields CDR1 SGHVS and CDR2 FQNEAQ. CDR3 protein: CASSFARVNNSPLHF. The CDR3 DNA sequence: TGTGCCAGCAGCTTTGCCAGGGTCAATAATTCACCCCTCCACTTT.

This clone occurred a few times. The V call is TRBV3-1 (or the pseudogene TRBV3-2), the J call TRBJ1-2; D is undetermined. Trimming removed 0 bases at V and 4 bases at J, with 3 bases between. The CDR3 is 12 residues long. Germline V gives CDR1 LGHDT, CDR2 YNNKEL (reference sequence). The CDR3 loop reads CASSQDRYGYTF. In DNA form, the CDR3 reads TGTGCCAGCAGCCAAGACCGCTATGGCTACACCTTC.

The CDR3 DNA reads TGTGCCAGCAGCTTAGGCGGGCGGAAAGATACGCAGTATTTT. Protein product: CASSLGGRKDTQYF. The V call is TRBV7-2, the J call TRBJ2-3; TRBD2 might be the D (5 bases). The CDR3 totals 14 residues. Germline CDR1 reads SGHTA; CDR2 reads FQGNSA. V gave up 1 base and J gave up 5 bases, with 10 bases separating them.

The chain recombines TRBV3-1 (or the pseudogene TRBV3-2) with TRBJ2-1; 9 bases match TRBD1. V gave up 3 bases and J gave up 6 bases; unmatched junction bases: 3. Germline V CDR1 and CDR2: LGHDT, YNNKEL (reference sequence). The CDR3 extends over 14 amino acids. The CDR3 sequence: CASSHEDRGNEQFF. The CDR3 DNA sequence: TGTGCCAGCAGCCATGAGGACAGGGGCAATGAGCAGTTCTTC.

The chain employs TRBV5-1 and TRBJ2-2; a weak D match, TRBD1 (7 bases). V lost 4 bases, J lost 2 bases, and 12 bases lay in between. Germline CDR1 is SGHRS and CDR2 is YFSETQ. The CDR3 is 15 residues long. The CDR3 nucleotides read TGCGCCAGCAGCGGCGGGACAGCTAACACCGGGGAGCTGTTTTTT. Encoded protein: CASSGGTANTGELFF.

The chain couples TRBV4-3 to TRBJ1-4; 8 bases map to TRBD1. This CDR3 comprises 16 residues. V lost 1 base to trimming and J lost 8 bases; unmatched junction nucleotides: 9. The germline CDR1 and CDR2 sequences are LGHNA and YSLEER. CDR3 nucleotide sequence: TGCGCCAGCAGCCAAGGGACAGGGATCAAGAGGGAAAAACTGTTTTTT. Protein sequence: CASSQGTGIKREKLFF.

V is TRBV4-3 and J is TRBJ2-1; a weak D match, TRBD2 (6 bases). Trimming shortened V by 0 bases and J by 0 bases, and 24 bases separated the two germline ends. The CDR3 has 21 residues. Germline V gene lookup returns CDR1 LGHNA and CDR2 YSLEER. This chain's CDR3 is CASSQEGPGLRDSSSYNEQFF. The DNA for the CDR3 is TGCGCCAGCAGCCAAGAAGGACCAGGCCTCCGGGACTCAAGCTCCTACAATGAGCAGTTCTTC.

The chain employs TRBV6-5 and TRBJ1-6, with D tentatively TRBD1 (5 bases). The CDR3 has 14 residues. Germline V gene data show CDR1 as MNHEY and CDR2 as SVGAGI. The V gene lost 6 bases and the J gene lost 8 bases, with 14 bases spanning the gap. The CDR3 region has the DNA TGTGCCAGCAGCAGAAGACAGCGTGATTCACCCCTCCACTTT. This encodes CASSRRQRDSPLHF.

The chain has TRBV6-6 and TRBJ1-5, with D possibly TRBD1 on 6 matching bases. CDR1 and CDR2 (germline): MNHNY, SVGAGI (reference sequence). The CDR3 is made up of 15 amino acids. The ends were cut back, 4 bases at V and 3 bases at J, with 13 bases in the middle. The CDR3 DNA is TGTGCCAGCAGTTCGAGGGGGGGCCACAATCAGCCCCAGCATTTT. This gives the protein CASSSRGGHNQPQHF.

Note on this clone: A much larger clone differs by one base, so this may be a read error. This sequence joins TRBV5-6 and TRBJ2-1; D uncertain. The CDR3 contains 11 residues. With 5 bases removed from V and 4 bases from J, the gap between germline ends came to 4 bases. The germline gives CDR1 SGHDT, CDR2 YYEEEE. The CDR3 protein is CASRLYNEQFF. The CDR3 DNA reads TGTGCCAGCAGACTGTACAATGAGCAGTTCTTC.

This sequence joins TRBV3-1 (or the pseudogene TRBV3-2) and TRBJ2-1; D is perhaps TRBD2 (6 bases). Trimming cost V 3 bases and J 0 bases, with 6 bases left between them. The CDR3 covers 14 residues. Germline CDR1 and CDR2: LGHDT and YNNKEL (reference sequence). The CDR3 nucleotides read TGTGCCAGCAGCCAGCGGGGCTCCTACAATGAGCAGTTCTTC. This sequence encodes CASSQRGSYNEQFF.

This clone was seen a handful of times. This chain links TRBV3-1 (or the pseudogene TRBV3-2) with TRBJ1-4, with D unresolved. The CDR3 has 13 amino acids. Germline V CDR1 and CDR2: LGHDT, YNNKEL (reference sequence). Trimming took 2 bases from V and 8 from J, leaving 9 bases between them. The CDR3 loop is CASSQIAAEKLFF. The CDR3, as DNA: TGTGCCAGCAGCCAAATCGCGGCGGAAAAACTGTTTTTT.